This TCR beta chain originates from a study of T cell changes during pregnancy in multiple sclerosis. Germline CDR1 reads SGHRS; CDR2 reads YFSETQ. After removal of 0 bases from V and 5 bases from J, the junction contained 7 bases not matched to a gene. CDR3 length: 15 amino acids. Using immunoSEQ multiplex PCR, the repertoire was profiled, and TCRdb retains in-frame clones only, with some absent. Of tens of thousands of clones listed, roughly 92% are singletons. This chain connects TRBV5-1 to TRBJ2-5, with 7 bases aligning to TRBD2. The material was peripheral blood, obtained in the second trimester of pregnancy. This TCR was recovered from a female donor with multiple sclerosis, enrolled in a pregnancy study. The CDR3 coding sequence is TGCGCCAGCAGCTTGGAAGGCGGGGGAGGTGAGACCCAGTACTTC. This encodes CASSLEGGGGETQYF.